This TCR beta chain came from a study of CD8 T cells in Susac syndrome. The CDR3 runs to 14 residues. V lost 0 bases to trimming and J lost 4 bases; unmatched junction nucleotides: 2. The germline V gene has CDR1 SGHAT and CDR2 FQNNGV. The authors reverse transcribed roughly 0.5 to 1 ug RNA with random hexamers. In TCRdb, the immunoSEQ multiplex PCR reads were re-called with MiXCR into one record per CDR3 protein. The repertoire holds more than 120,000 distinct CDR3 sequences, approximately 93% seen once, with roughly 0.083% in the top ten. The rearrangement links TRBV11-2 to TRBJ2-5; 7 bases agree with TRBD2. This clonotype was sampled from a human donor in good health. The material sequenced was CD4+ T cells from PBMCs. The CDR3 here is CASSLDLAGETQYF. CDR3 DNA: TGTGCCAGCAGCTTAGACTTAGCGGGAGAGACCCAGTACTTC.